The clone carrying this T cell receptor (beta chain) was observed a few times. Antigen specificity is unknown. Together with a sample-barcoded 5' primer, a J-beta primer mix was included in a second PCR lasting about 6 to 11 cycles. One entry per CDR3 protein, called by TCRdb with MiXCR from the 5' RACE reads. The profile shows about 1.6 million distinct CDR3 sequences, around 35% of them singletons. Each donor had around 10 milliliters of peripheral blood drawn. The data are from a study of blood T cells in healthy people across ages. The study, taken as a whole, reports: The study could not conclusively compare naive and antigen-experienced cells, given its unsorted PBMCs.

Germline V CDR1 and CDR2: MDHEN, SYDVKM. The CDR3 has 16 residues. The V end lost 4 bases, the J end lost 1 base, and 17 bases lay between the germline ends. The sequencing input was blood. This chain uses TRBV28 with TRBJ2-7, with D perhaps being TRBD1 or TRBD2 (5 bases each). The TCR originated in a woman between 25 and 40 years old in good health. CDR3 nucleotide sequence: TGTGCCAGCAGTTCCCCCTCCGGGACGGGGTCCTACGAGCAGTACTTC. This gives the protein CASSSPSGTGSYEQYF.